The following is a TCR beta chain sequence with its context. The antigen it binds to is not known. The record has no base qualities; no much larger clone is one base away. Counted from cysteine to phenylalanine, this CDR3 has 15 amino acids. This entry keeps only the CDR3 DNA: 45 bases, framed from base 1. Via the germline V gene, CDR1 is SGHAT and CDR2 FQNNGV. V is trimmed back by 4 bases and J by 0 bases, and the junction contains 1 base that no gene match accounts for. The source of the sample is a study of shared clonotypes between healthy human individuals (dated by TCRdb to the early 2020s). With respect to the entire study: The cohort comprised two women and a few men aged 18 to 49 years. Per donor, leukapheresis produced somewhere between about 0.94 and 9.5 billion PBMCs. To estimate repertoire size and how much clonotypes are shared between individuals, the study performed deep sequencing of blood TCR repertoires from a few healthy adults. For each donor, CD4 naive and CD4 memory were each given three plates, CD8 naive was given two plates, and CD8 memory was given one plate. To increase sequencing depth and limit assay-specific biases, different laboratories used diverse techniques to prepare libraries and sequence TCR repertoires.

TCR CDR3 regions were amplified from genomic DNA by multiplex PCR using the deep immunoSEQ assay. Extracted genomic DNA from each cell subset was spread evenly across all wells of several immunoSEQ 96-well plates, with each plate serving as a replicate. For sorted subsets, each replicate PCR was loaded with 200 ng genomic DNA, equivalent to 32,000 or so T cell genomes. Purified libraries were quantified with a Qubit 3.0 fluorometer, sized on a Bioanalyzer 2100, and re-quantified with the KAPA Library Quantification kit. Every immunoSEQ 96-well plate was sequenced on a dedicated single-read 150-cycle Illumina NextSeq 550 flow cell. Per the authors' processing: Because the immunoSEQ output held only junctional sequences and lacked quality scores, the filtering could not match the filtering applied to full-length reads. To assign V/J genes and CDR3, sequences were annotated against IMGT germline references using PyIR, a Python wrapper for IgBLAST v1.9. Reads with weak V/J assignments (E-value above 1e-6), missing CDR3, stop codons, out-of-frame junctions, or ambiguous translated residues were removed. A V3J clonotype was defined by an identical inferred V gene, J gene, and CDR3 amino acid sequence. To compute the percentage overlap between repertoires, the number of shared unique clonotypes was divided by the size of the smaller repertoire. Three approaches were used to assess repertoire richness: RTK rarefaction, the Chao1 estimator, and Recon v2.1 estimates of unobserved clonotypes. Generation probabilities were computed with OLGA for all TCRbeta clonotypes obtained by the gDNA method from several donors. TCRdb carries this immuneACCESS record with in-frame sequences only. Its versions omit some clonotypes, under half of them owing to an unresolved V gene in the studies checked, with the rest unexplained. The V and J calls and clone size were taken over from that table, and D and trimming were inferred from the DNA. This sample is represented by about 1 million clones; approximately 70% of them were singletons. The ten largest clones capture about 1.5% of the sample.

The donors were healthy, HIV-negative adults who had no recently reported acute infections or vaccinations. All donors were Caucasian adults living in Nashville, Tennessee, USA. CD4+ T cells were enriched by magnetic negative selection; naive cells were then positively selected on CD45RA, and the negative fraction formed the memory subset. After blood collection by leukapheresis, PBMCs were isolated using Ficoll-Histopaque density gradient centrifugation and then cryopreserved in the vapor phase of liquid nitrogen. Purity and quantity of every magnetically sorted T cell population were checked by analytical flow cytometry. Each sorted fraction had its genomic DNA isolated and then quantified by UV absorbance on a Nanodrop 2000c. The investigation overall reported the following: Clonotypes shared by all four sorted-subset donors showed higher generation probabilities than non-shared clonotypes. Only blood was sampled, and tissue TCR repertoires likely differ from those in blood. Naive subsets generally had larger estimated clonotype richness than memory subsets. Even with the large sequencing depth, rarefaction of the sorted-subset datasets indicated that sequencing was incomplete. Approximately 5% of naive CD4, 3.5% of naive CD8, approximately 2.2% of memory CD4, and 0.4% of memory CD8 clonotypes were shared across a handful of donors. The small number of donors limited the genetic and exposure-history diversity represented. Based on pairwise subsampling, the degree of clonotype sharing among donors was expected to be affected by sequencing depth.

The receptor was derived from a man between 18 and 29 years old in good health. The rearrangement combines TRBV11-2 with TRBJ2-7, with TRBD2 identical over 12 junction bases. Sequenced material: memory CD4+ T cells sorted from blood. Per the publication, the cell subset or site label means: CD45RA-negative fraction. The base sequence is TGTGCCAGCAGCTGGACTAGCGGGGTCTCCTACGAGCAGTACTTC. Its protein is CASSWTSGVSYEQYF. Extended through the reference TRBV11-2 and TRBJ2-7 proteins, this CDR3 yields the full variable domain: EAGVAQSPRYKIIEKRQSVAFWCNPISGHATLYWYQQILGQGPKLLIQFQNNGVVDDSQLPKDRFSAERLKGVDSTLKIQPAKLEDSAVYLCASSWTSGVSYEQYFGPGTRLTVT.